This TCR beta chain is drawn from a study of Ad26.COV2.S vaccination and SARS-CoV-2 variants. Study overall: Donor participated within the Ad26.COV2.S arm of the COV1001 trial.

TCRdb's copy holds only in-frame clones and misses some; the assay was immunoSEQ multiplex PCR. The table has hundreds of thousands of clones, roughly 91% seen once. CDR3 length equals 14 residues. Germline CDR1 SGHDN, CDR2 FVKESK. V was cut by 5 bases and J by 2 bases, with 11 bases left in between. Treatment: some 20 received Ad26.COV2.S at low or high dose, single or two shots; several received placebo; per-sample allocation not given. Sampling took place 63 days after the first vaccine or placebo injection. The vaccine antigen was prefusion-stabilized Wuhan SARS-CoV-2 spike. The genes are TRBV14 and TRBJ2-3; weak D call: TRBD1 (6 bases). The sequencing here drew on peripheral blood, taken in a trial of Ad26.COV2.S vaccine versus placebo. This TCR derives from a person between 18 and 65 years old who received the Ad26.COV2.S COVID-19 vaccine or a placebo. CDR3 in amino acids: CASSTGSATDTQYF. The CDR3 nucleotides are TGTGCCAGCAGCACAGGGTCTGCCACAGATACGCAGTATTTT.